A single sample is the source of the 2 T cell receptor beta chains below, sequenced in a study of cytomegalovirus exposure and HLA in healthy donors. The PCR used 60 Vbeta and 13 Jbeta primers. Profiling relied on immunoSEQ multiplex PCR, and the TCRdb table lists in-frame clones only, not all of them. The sample includes a few hundred thousand clones, about three quarters of them seen just once. The sequenced sample was PBMCs. The source of these receptors is a man aged 40-50 years in good health and CMV-seronegative.

The V call is TRBV6-5, the J call TRBJ1-2; 7 bases are shared with TRBD1. Germline V gene lookup returns CDR1 MNHEY and CDR2 SVGAGI. Germline trimming cut 6 bases from V and 4 bases from J; bases unmatched to any gene: 11. The CDR3 spans 15 residues. The CDR3 nucleotides read TGTGCCAGCAGACTTGGGGCAGGGGGTAGCTATGGCTACACCTTC. Its protein product is CASRLGAGGSYGYTF.

This clone has more than one count but fewer than ten. The chain carries TRBV4-1 and TRBJ1-5; D might be TRBD1 (5 bases). CDR1 and CDR2 from the germline V gene are MGHRA and YSYEKL. CDR3 length equals 14 residues. Between the trimmed V and J ends, which lost 0 bases and 9 bases, there was a span of 12 bases. The CDR3 DNA reads as TGCGCCAGCAGCCAAGACGGACACCTCGGGCCCCAGCATTTT. Translating it yields CASSQDGHLGPQHF.